This T cell receptor (beta chain) was obtained from a study of OX40 agonist ivuxolimab in advanced cancers. Turning to the study itself: All patients had ivuxolimab intravenously every 2 weeks at 0.01 to 10 mg/kg. Three patients responded partially, comprising one with hepatocellular carcinoma and two with cutaneous melanoma.

TCRdb's table, derived via immunoSEQ multiplex PCR, lists solely in-frame clones and lacks some. The profile shows 70,000 to 80,000 clones, over 90% of them singletons. Germline CDR1 LGHNA, CDR2 YSLEER. Trimming removed 1 base from V and 4 bases from J, with 14 bases in between. The CDR3 totals 16 residues. The cohort excluded patients with autoimmune disease history or systemic immunosuppression. V is TRBV4-3 and J is TRBJ1-3; D unclear. The specimen comprised CD4+ or CD8+ T cells sorted from blood, sampled in a trial of the OX40 agonist ivuxolimab. The sequence was collected from an adult with an advanced solid tumor such as melanoma, head and neck, liver or kidney cancer. DNA of the CDR3: TGCGCCAGCAGCCAAGTCTGGGGAAAGGACGGAAACACCATATATTTT. Translating gives CASSQVWGKDGNTIYF.